This TCR beta chain was sequenced in a study of blood T cells in healthy people across ages. Using a J-beta primer mix together with a sample-barcoded 5' primer, a second PCR was run for about 7 to 12 cycles. TCRdb re-called the 5' RACE reads through MiXCR, storing one row per CDR3 protein. The data contain fewer than 1,000,000 distinct CDR3 sequences, about 45% of them singletons. This clonotype turned up a few times. This TCR came from a man aged 80 or over in good health. The sample comprised blood.

In DNA form, the CDR3 reads TGTGCCAGCAGCTTAGATGCCGGGGAGCTGTTTTTT. Protein product: CASSLDAGELFF. The J gene is TRBJ2-2, the V gene TRBV7-9; D remains unclear. Germline-derived CDR1 and CDR2 are SEHNR and FQNEAQ (reference sequence). CDR3 length: 12 amino acids. Trimming pared 1 base from V and 6 bases from J, leaving 3 bases between.